The 7 T cell receptor beta chains listed next were all sequenced from one sample in a study of T cell repertoires in cytomegalovirus infection (dated by TCRdb to the late 2010s). These receptors have no known antigen. TCRdb shows the sequencer as Illumina HiSeq 1500. TCRdb passed the public sequencing reads through fastp at Q25 and MiXCR, retaining productive beta sequences. When rows share a CDR3 protein, they turn into one entry using the most common DNA and genes. The sample data list 100,000 to 150,000 distinct CDR3 sequences, and 20% to 30% of these were observed just once. The leading ten clones occupy about a third of the sample. The specimen was PBMCs, sequenced either directly or after in vitro stimulation (not recorded which). The receptor set was obtained from a human donor in good health (CMV status not recorded). Some clones in this sample may be carry-over from other donors' samples.

This clonotype was counted at least ten times. J is TRBJ1-2 and V is TRBV4-1; D might be TRBD1 (6 bases). Between the trimmed V and J ends, which lost 3 bases and 2 bases, there was a span of 19 bases. In germline, CDR1 is MGHRA, CDR2 YSYEKL. This CDR3 comprises 17 residues. The CDR3 region has the DNA TGCGCCAGCAGCCATCAGGGCAGGGGACCGTCCAACTATGGCTACACCTTC. This sequence encodes CASSHQGRGPSNYGYTF.

The chain combines TRBV19 with TRBJ2-3; D not resolved. Germline V lookup: CDR1 LNHDA, CDR2 SQIVND (reference sequence). This CDR3 region has 14 residues. CDR3 residues: CASRNLVESDTQYF. Here the CDR3 DNA reads TGTGCTTCCAGGAACTTAGTTGAATCAGATACGCAGTATTTT.

The chain combines TRBV27 with TRBJ1-5; no firm D call. The CDR3 has 13 amino acids. V lost 5 bases and J lost 8, with 13 bases in between. CDR1 and CDR2 (germline): MNHEY, SMNVEV (reference sequence). The CDR3 nucleotides read TGTGCCAGCAGTCCCCGGGTGAGAGAGCCCCAGCATTTT. This translates into CASSPRVREPQHF.

This clonotype was detected ten times or more. The chain couples TRBV7-9 to TRBJ2-7, with D tentatively TRBD2 (5 bases). V was clipped by 2 bases and J by 2 bases, with 10 bases between them. This CDR3 is 14 amino acids long. In germline, CDR1 is SEHNR, CDR2 FQNEAQ (reference sequence). The CDR3 sequence is CASSLLDGTYEQYV. CDR3 DNA sequence: TGTGCCAGCAGCTTATTGGACGGGACCTACGAGCAGTACGTC.

This clonotype has only a few counts. V and J are TRBV5-4 and TRBJ2-1; 12 nucleotides align to TRBD2. Germline V gene lookup returns CDR1 SGHNT and CDR2 YYREEE (reference sequence). With 4 bases clipped from V and 0 bases from J, the junction kept 8 bases outside the gene matches. CDR3 size: 18 residues. The CDR3, as DNA: TGTGCCAGCAGCCGAGGGGGGACTAGCGGGCTCTCCTACAATGAGCAGTTCTTC. Encoded protein: CASSRGGTSGLSYNEQFF.

The CDR3 here is CASSPDRDNGYTF. DNA for the CDR3: TGTGCCAGCAGCCCGGACAGGGACAATGGCTACACCTTC. This chain joins TRBV7-3 and TRBJ1-2; 8 positions match TRBD1. Germline V gene lookup returns CDR1 SGHTA and CDR2 FQGTGA. The CDR3 runs to 13 residues. Unmatched junction bases numbered 5, after V lost 5 bases and J lost 6 bases.

The J gene is TRBJ1-2, the V gene TRBV6-2 or TRBV6-3; TRBD1 aligns across 8 bases. CDR1 and CDR2 (germline): MNHEY, SVGEGT. The length of the CDR3 is 12 residues. V lost 8 bases and J lost 3; bases outside the gene matches: 2. CDR3 amino acids: CASQGQDYGYTF. CDR3 sequence (DNA): TGTGCCAGCCAGGGACAGGACTATGGCTACACCTTC.